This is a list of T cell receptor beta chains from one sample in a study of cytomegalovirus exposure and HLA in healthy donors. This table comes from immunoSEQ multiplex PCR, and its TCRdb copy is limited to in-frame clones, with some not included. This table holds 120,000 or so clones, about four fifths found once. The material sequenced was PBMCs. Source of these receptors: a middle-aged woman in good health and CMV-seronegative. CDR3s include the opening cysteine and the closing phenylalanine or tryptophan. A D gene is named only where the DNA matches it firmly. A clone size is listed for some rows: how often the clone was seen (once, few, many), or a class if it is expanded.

CDR3aa: CASSPLNTEAFF
CDR3nt: TGTGCCAGCAGCCCATTGAACACTGAAGCTTTCTTT
abundance: .
j_gene: TRBJ1-1
v_gene: TRBV6-6
d_gene: .

CDR3aa: CASSATGGVGYGYTF
CDR3nt: TGCGCCAGCAGTGCGACAGGGGGCGTCGGCTATGGCTACACCTTC
abundance: .
j_gene: TRBJ1-2
v_gene: TRBV10-2
d_gene: TRBD1

CDR3aa: CASSWERINTGELFF
CDR3nt: TGTGCCAGCAGCTGGGAGCGGATTAACACCGGGGAGCTGTTTTTT
abundance: once
j_gene: TRBJ2-2
v_gene: TRBV7-6
d_gene: .

CDR3aa: CATTTGTGVNEQYF
CDR3nt: TGTGCCACCACGACCGGGACAGGGGTCAACGAGCAGTACTTC
abundance: .
j_gene: TRBJ2-7
v_gene: TRBV15
d_gene: TRBD1

CDR3aa: CASSYGGKRDRPSGYTF
CDR3nt: TGTGCCAGCAGCTATGGGGGGAAAAGGGATCGTCCTTCGGGCTACACCTTC
abundance: .
j_gene: TRBJ1-2
v_gene: TRBV11-3
d_gene: .

CDR3aa: CASSLTGAYGYTF
CDR3nt: TGTGCCAGCAGCTTAACGGGAGCCTATGGCTACACCTTC
abundance: .
j_gene: TRBJ1-2
v_gene: TRBV7-9
d_gene: .

CDR3aa: CASSSAREGNEKLFF
CDR3nt: TGTGCCAGCAGCTCGGCCCGGGAGGGAAATGAAAAACTGTTTTTT
abundance: .
j_gene: TRBJ1-4
v_gene: TRBV5-4
d_gene: .

CDR3aa: CASRFENSPLHF
CDR3nt: TGTGCCAGCCGGTTTGAGAATTCACCCCTCCACTTT
abundance: .
j_gene: TRBJ1-6
v_gene: TRBV11-1
d_gene: .

CDR3aa: CASSKSGGRDEQYF
CDR3nt: TGTGCCAGCAGCAAGAGCGGGGGGCGAGACGAGCAGTACTTC
abundance: .
j_gene: TRBJ2-7
v_gene: TRBV5-4
d_gene: TRBD2

CDR3aa: CASSSGQGRGTQYF
CDR3nt: TGTGCCAGCAGTTCAGGACAGGGCCGTGGTACGCAGTATTTT
abundance: few
j_gene: TRBJ2-3
v_gene: TRBV27
d_gene: TRBD1

CDR3aa: CASSPRQGVGGYTF
CDR3nt: TGTGCCAGCTCACCGAGACAGGGTGTAGGAGGCTACACCTTC
abundance: .
j_gene: TRBJ1-2
v_gene: TRBV18
d_gene: TRBD1

CDR3aa: CASSLGETSTDTQYF
CDR3nt: TGTGCCAGCAGCTTAGGAGAAACTAGCACAGATACGCAGTATTTT
abundance: .
j_gene: TRBJ2-3
v_gene: TRBV11-2
d_gene: .

CDR3aa: CASSSRVNRVTEAFF
CDR3nt: TGTGCCAGCAGCTCACGGGTGAACAGGGTTACTGAAGCTTTCTTT
abundance: .
j_gene: TRBJ1-1
v_gene: TRBV7-7
d_gene: .

CDR3aa: CASSQGGTGVRSTQYF
CDR3nt: TGTGCCAGCAGCCAAGGCGGGACAGGGGTTAGAAGTACGCAGTATTTT
abundance: once
j_gene: TRBJ2-3
v_gene: TRBV4-2
d_gene: TRBD1

CDR3aa: CASSWGTAGYEAFF
CDR3nt: TGTGCCAGCAGCTGGGGGACAGCGGGTTATGAAGCTTTCTTT
abundance: few
j_gene: TRBJ1-1
v_gene: TRBV5-6
d_gene: TRBD1

CDR3aa: CASSSLTGDNEQYF
CDR3nt: TGTGCCAGCAGTTCTCTGACAGGGGATAACGAGCAGTACTTC
abundance: .
j_gene: TRBJ2-7
v_gene: TRBV27
d_gene: TRBD1

CDR3aa: CASSSRWEGTEAFF
CDR3nt: TGCGCCAGCAGCTCCCGTTGGGAGGGGACTGAAGCTTTCTTT
abundance: few
j_gene: TRBJ1-1
v_gene: TRBV5-1
d_gene: .

CDR3aa: CASSPLGRGGVADTQYF
CDR3nt: TGTGCCAGCAGCCCCCTGGGGCGGGGGGGCGTGGCAGATACGCAGTATTTT
abundance: .
j_gene: TRBJ2-3
v_gene: TRBV4-2
d_gene: TRBD2

CDR3aa: CASSGQGNEQFF
CDR3nt: TGCGCCAGCAGCGGTCAGGGCAATGAGCAGTTCTTC
abundance: .
j_gene: TRBJ2-1
v_gene: TRBV10-1
d_gene: .

CDR3aa: CASSSGTGETQYF
CDR3nt: TGTGCCAGCAGCTCCGGGACAGGAGAGACCCAGTACTTC
abundance: .
j_gene: TRBJ2-5
v_gene: TRBV7-8
d_gene: TRBD1

CDR3aa: CASSYGTNYEQYF
CDR3nt: TGTGCCAGCAGTTACGGGACAAACTACGAGCAGTACTTC
abundance: .
j_gene: TRBJ2-7
v_gene: TRBV6-5
d_gene: .

CDR3aa: CASSWSSYEQYF
CDR3nt: TGTGCCAGCAGCTGGAGCTCCTACGAGCAGTACTTC
abundance: .
j_gene: TRBJ2-7
v_gene: TRBV5-5
d_gene: .

CDR3aa: CAWSVGETQYF
CDR3nt: TGTGCCTGGAGTGTCGGGGAGACCCAGTACTTC
abundance: .
j_gene: TRBJ2-5
v_gene: TRBV30
d_gene: .

CDR3aa: CASSISFGSSLVLFF
CDR3nt: TGTGCCAGTAGTATCTCTTTCGGTAGCAGTCTGGTACTGTTTTTT
abundance: .
j_gene: TRBJ1-4
v_gene: TRBV19
d_gene: .

CDR3aa: CASSDRGYGYTF
CDR3nt: TGTGCCAGTAGTGACAGGGGCTATGGCTACACCTTC
abundance: .
j_gene: TRBJ1-2
v_gene: TRBV19
d_gene: TRBD1

CDR3aa: CASIMGTSGSSYEQYF
CDR3nt: TGTGCCAGCATTATGGGGACTAGCGGGAGCTCCTACGAGCAGTACTTC
abundance: .
j_gene: TRBJ2-7
v_gene: TRBV28
d_gene: TRBD2